The T cell receptor beta chain described here comes from a study of technical replicates of blood from several donors (dated by TCRdb to the late 2010s). The receptor library was made with the immunoSEQ multiplex PCR assay. TCRdb limited this immuneACCESS table to in-frame rearrangements with V and J called. A share of clones is missing; checked studies link under half to unresolved V genes, and the rest is unexplained. This sample comprises 75,000 to 90,000 clones, more than 85% of them detected only once. The ten largest clones take up 0.3% to 0.35% of the sample. This clone showed up just once. Its antigen is not yet known. Base qualities are missing; no much larger clone stands one base away. V and J are trimmed by 4 bases and 2 bases, and the gene matches miss 8 bases of the junction. The CDR3, cysteine through phenylalanine, is 15 amino acids long. Only the CDR3 region is kept as DNA, spanning 45 bases read in frame from base 1. The germline V gene gives CDR1 as SGHRS and CDR2 as YFSETQ.

The source of this sequence is a human donor in good health. The chain is encoded by TRBV5-1 joined to TRBJ1-2; the central 7 bases match TRBD1. Sequencing was done on a sample of T cells isolated from PBMCs. The CDR3 reads CASSIGDRENYGYTF. The DNA sequence is TGCGCCAGCAGCATAGGGGACAGAGAGAACTATGGCTACACCTTC.